The 30 T cell receptor beta chains given below trace back to one sample, sequenced in a study of T cell changes during pregnancy in multiple sclerosis. The data were produced by immunoSEQ multiplex PCR, yet TCRdb's version contains in-frame clones alone and is incomplete. The sample holds 25,000 to 35,000 clones, more than 90% seen once. This specimen consisted of CD8+ T cells from peripheral blood mononuclear cells, obtained before pregnancy. Receptor source: a female donor with multiple sclerosis, enrolled in a pregnancy study.

As DNA, the CDR3 is TGCGCCAGCAGCCCCTCGATAGGGGGCCTCTACGAGCAGTACTTC. It encodes CASSPSIGGLYEQYF. The chain couples TRBV4-3 to TRBJ2-7, with 7 nucleotides matching TRBD1. V lost 4 bases, J lost 3 bases, and 9 bases stayed unmatched. Germline V gives CDR1 LGHNA, CDR2 YSLEER. This CDR3 is built from 15 residues.

The chain combines TRBV27 with TRBJ2-2; D remains ambiguous. Germline CDR1 MNHEY, CDR2 SMNVEV (reference sequence). CDR3 length: 12 residues. V was cut by 3 bases and J by 7 bases, with 6 bases left in between. The CDR3: CASSLSSGELFF. The CDR3 DNA sequence: TGTGCCAGCAGTTTGTCTAGCGGGGAGCTGTTTTTT.

The chain joins TRBV2 to TRBJ1-1, with D hard to call. From germline, CDR1 is SNHLY and CDR2 FYNNEI. CDR3 length: 14 residues. V lost 6 bases, J lost 5 bases, and 16 bases lay in between. The CDR3, as DNA: TGTGCCAGCAGCGCGACCCTGGGCCAGACTGAAGCTTTCTTT. Its protein product is CASSATLGQTEAFF.

The chain joins TRBV9 to TRBJ2-7; tentative D call: TRBD1 (5 bases). The germline V gene encodes CDR1 SGDLS and CDR2 YYNGEE. The CDR3 runs to 14 residues. Trimming removed 0 bases from V and 3 bases from J, with 10 bases in between. The DNA for the CDR3 is TGTGCCAGCAGCGTAGGGGGCCAAAGCTACGAGCAGTACTTC. Protein: CASSVGGQSYEQYF.

This clone was seen only once. The chain combines TRBV5-4 with TRBJ1-1; no reliable D call. V lost 1 base and J lost 1, with 11 bases in between. This CDR3 spans 15 amino acids. The germline V gene has CDR1 SGHNT and CDR2 YYREEE (reference sequence). CDR3: CASSLSTHPNTEAFF. The CDR3 DNA is TGTGCCAGCAGCTTGAGTACACATCCGAACACTGAAGCTTTCTTT.

V and J are TRBV12-2 and TRBJ1-6; whether TRBD1, the table's D call, matches the DNA was not checked. TRBV12-2 is shown as a pseudogene. The CDR3 consists of 17 residues. CDR3: CASRVRQNRLYNSPLHF. The CDR3 bases are TGTGCAAGTCGCGTTCGACAGAATCGACTTTATAATTCACCCCTCCACTTT.

Concerning this clone: A read error may produce the germline difference seen at one junction end. The J gene is TRBJ2-1, the V gene TRBV7-9; unclear D gene. CDR1 and CDR2 (germline): SEHNR, FQNEAQ (reference sequence). The CDR3 spans 13 residues. The CDR3 reads CASSFDSYNKQFF. The CDR3 nucleotides are TGTGCCAGCAGCTTCGACTCCTACAATAAGCAGTTCTTC.

The chain combines TRBV6-1 with TRBJ1-5; 7 bases map to TRBD1. The CDR3 loop spans 15 amino acids. V trimming: 6 bases; J trimming: 4 bases; junction bases outside the gene matches: 9. Germline CDR1 reads MNHNS; CDR2 reads SASEGT. This CDR3 is CASSIGTDRNQPQHF. CDR3 bases: TGTGCCAGCAGCATTGGGACAGATAGGAATCAGCCCCAGCATTTT.

The chain uses TRBV6-6 and TRBJ1-5; perhaps TRBD1 as D (5 bases). The V end was cut by 6 bases, the J end by 0 bases, with 9 bases between. Germline CDR1 and CDR2: MNHNY and SVGAGI (reference sequence). The CDR3 consists of 14 residues. In nucleotides, the CDR3 is TGTGCCAGCAGCTGGACATTTAGCAATCAGCCCCAGCATTTT. Translation gives CASSWTFSNQPQHF.

This clone was seen once. The CDR3 region is CASSLGWGEETQYF. For the CDR3, the DNA is TGTGCCAGCAGCTTAGGGTGGGGGGAAGAGACCCAGTACTTC. V usage is TRBV7-9 and J usage is TRBJ2-5; TRBD2 is a possible D gene (6 bases). Germline-derived CDR1 and CDR2 are SEHNR and FQNEAQ (reference sequence). The CDR3 runs to 14 residues. V gave up 1 base and J gave up 3 bases, with 9 bases separating them.

The rearrangement links TRBV6-1 to TRBJ1-1; 9 bases fit TRBD1. CDR3 size: 14 residues. The V and J ends lost 6 bases and 4 bases, in that order; junction bases with no gene match: 6. The germline V gene encodes CDR1 MNHNS and CDR2 SASEGT. CDR3 amino acids: CASRDRGLGTEAFF. For the CDR3, the DNA is TGTGCCAGCAGAGACAGGGGGTTGGGCACTGAAGCTTTCTTT.

The gene calls are TRBV30 and TRBJ2-2; TRBD2 agrees at 9 bases. This CDR3 is built from 14 residues. With V trimmed by 3 bases and J by 7 bases, 6 bases remained unmatched. Germline V gene data show CDR1 as GTSNPN and CDR2 as SVGIG (reference sequence). The CDR3, as DNA: TGTGCCTGGAGCTCCGGACTAGCGATCGGGGAGCTGTTTTTT. It codes for CAWSSGLAIGELFF. Looking up the rest from reference TRBV30 and TRBJ2-2 gives the full variable domain: SQTIHQWPATLVQPVGSPLSLECTVEGTSNPNLYWYRQAAGRGLQLLFYSVGIGQISSEVPQNLSASRPQDRQFILSSKKLLLSDSGFYLCAWSSGLAIGELFFGEGSRLTVL.

CDR3 region: CASSPGQPLKYGYTF. The CDR3, as DNA: TGTGCCAGCAGCCCCGGACAGCCTTTAAAGTATGGCTACACCTTC. The gene calls are TRBV5-5 and TRBJ1-2, with D tentatively TRBD1 (6 bases). Trimming shortened V by 4 bases and J by 5 bases, and 18 bases separated the two germline ends. This CDR3 has 15 amino acids. Germline V CDR1 and CDR2: SGHKS, YYEKEE (reference sequence).

V is TRBV10-1 and J is TRBJ2-7, with a possible D match to TRBD2 (6 bases). V lost 7 bases and J lost 1, with 11 bases in between. Per germline, CDR1 WNHNN and CDR2 SYGVQD (reference sequence). There are 13 residues in the CDR3. The CDR3 reads CASTAGQSYEQYF. The CDR3 coding sequence is TGCGCCAGCACGGCGGGGCAGTCCTACGAGCAGTACTTC.

The rearrangement links TRBV7-9 to TRBJ1-1; TRBD1 agrees at 9 bases. From germline, CDR1 is SEHNR and CDR2 FQNEAQ (reference sequence). V lost 1 base, J lost 1 base, and 1 base stayed unmatched. The CDR3 sequence is 15 residues long. The CDR3 reads CASSLGTGENTEAFF. The CDR3 coding sequence is TGTGCCAGCAGCTTAGGGACAGGGGAGAACACTGAAGCTTTCTTT. The full variable domain, its missing parts supplied by reference TRBV7-9 and TRBJ1-1, is DTGVSQNPRHKITKRGQNVTFRCDPISEHNRLYWYRQTLGQGPEFLTYFQNEAQLEKSRLLSDRFSAERPKGSFSTLEIQRTEQGDSAMYLCASSLGTGENTEAFFGQGTRLTVV.

The rearrangement uses TRBV4-3 and TRBJ2-1; unclear D gene. This CDR3 spans 16 amino acids. V lost 0 bases to trimming and J lost 0 bases, with 9 bases between them. Germline V CDR1 and CDR2: LGHNA, YSLEER. CDR3 nucleotide sequence: TGCGCCAGCAGCCAAGATTGGGCCGGCTCCTACAATGAGCAGTTCTTC. Translated: CASSQDWAGSYNEQFF.

V is TRBV15 and J is TRBJ1-2; a weak D match, TRBD1 (6 bases). The CDR3 length is 16 residues. Germline lookup yields CDR1 LNHNV and CDR2 YYDKDF (reference sequence). Trimming left V 0 bases short and J 4 bases short, with 15 bases between. CDR3: CATSRDQGPIPYGYTF. The DNA for the CDR3 is TGTGCCACCAGCAGAGATCAGGGGCCGATTCCCTATGGCTACACCTTC. Using reference TRBV15 and TRBJ1-2 for the parts outside the CDR3, the full variable domain is DAMVIQNPRYQVTQFGKPVTLSCSQTLNHNVMYWYQQKSSQAPKLLFHYYDKDFNNEADTPDNFQSRRPNTSFCFLDIRSPGLGDTAMYLCATSRDQGPIPYGYTFGSGTRLTVV.

The chain couples TRBV27 to TRBJ2-7, with 8 bases that match TRBD1. The CDR3 length is 14 residues. J was trimmed by 2 bases and V by 2 bases; bases with no gene match: 2. CDR1 and CDR2 from the germline V gene are MNHEY and SMNVEV (reference sequence). The CDR3 DNA reads TGTGCCAGCAGTTTAGCAGGGGGCGCCTACGAGCAGTACTTC. It encodes CASSLAGGAYEQYF.

The chain employs TRBV29-1 and TRBJ1-1; tentative D call: TRBD1 (5 bases). Trimming pared 1 base from V and 0 bases from J, leaving 12 bases between. This CDR3 is built from 15 residues. CDR1 is SQVTM, CDR2 ANQGSEA, per germline. The CDR3: CSVEGGDWVNTEAFF. DNA for the CDR3: TGCAGCGTTGAAGGGGGCGATTGGGTGAACACTGAAGCTTTCTTT.

DNA for the CDR3: TGTGCCAGCAGTGACGTCGACAGGGGGAGTGATGAAAAACTGTTTTTT. This gives the protein CASSDVDRGSDEKLFF. The V gene is TRBV25-1, the J gene TRBJ1-4, with 9 nucleotides matching TRBD1. The CDR3 consists of 16 residues. With V trimmed by 3 bases and J by 6 bases, 8 bases remained unmatched. Germline CDR1 is MGHDK and CDR2 is SYGVNS.

The rearrangement uses TRBV29-1 and TRBJ2-1; 9 nucleotides match TRBD2. Germline loops: CDR1 SQVTM, CDR2 ANQGSEA. V shed 4 bases and J 1 base; nucleotides not matched to a gene: 17. CDR3 length: 19 amino acids. Here the CDR3 DNA reads TGCAGCGTTGCGGGCCTCCTAGCGGGACCGGGGCGGTCCTACAATGAGCAGTTCTTC. Residues: CSVAGLLAGPGRSYNEQFF.

This chain joins TRBV7-9 and TRBJ2-1, with TRBD2 identical over 10 bases. Germline lookup yields CDR1 SEHNR and CDR2 FQNEAQ (reference sequence). This CDR3 contains 19 residues. The ends lost 4 bases at V and 0 bases at J; junction bases unmatched: 12. The CDR3 sequence: CASSSPISGRPNSYNEQFF. The DNA of the CDR3 is TGTGCCAGCAGCTCCCCCATTAGCGGGAGGCCAAACTCCTACAATGAGCAGTTCTTC.

DNA of the CDR3: TGTGCCAGCAGCCTAGGAGCCGTGCAAGGGGTAGAGACCCAGTACTTC. Translated: CASSLGAVQGVETQYF. This rearrangement joins TRBV11-2 to TRBJ2-5, with D tentatively TRBD1 (5 bases). This CDR3 contains 16 residues. V was cut by 5 bases and J by 4 bases, with 20 bases left in between. Germline CDR1 and CDR2: SGHAT and FQNNGV.

The genes are TRBV9 and TRBJ1-2; 7 nucleotides agree with TRBD1. Per the germline V gene, CDR1 is SGDLS and CDR2 is YYNGEE. The V and J ends lost 4 bases and 4 bases, in that order; junction bases with no gene match: 13. The CDR3 totals 16 residues. Written as DNA, the CDR3 is TGTGCCAGCAGCTCCCCCCCGGACAGGCTCACCTATGGCTACACCTTC. It yields the protein CASSSPPDRLTYGYTF.

V is TRBV18 and J is TRBJ2-3; possibly TRBD1 for D (5 bases). Germline CDR1 is KGHSH and CDR2 is LQKENI. The CDR3 extends over 16 amino acids. V gave up 3 bases and J gave up 2 bases, with 15 bases separating them. CDR3 sequence: CASSPPMDTSTDTQYF. CDR3 bases: TGTGCCAGCTCACCCCCTATGGACACCTCCACAGATACGCAGTATTTT.

The V gene is TRBV27, the J gene TRBJ2-3; no clear D. Trimming shortened V by 8 bases and J by 0 bases, and 9 bases separated the two germline ends. The CDR3 loop spans 13 amino acids. Germline V gene lookup returns CDR1 MNHEY and CDR2 SMNVEV (reference sequence). CDR3 sequence reads: CASLAASTDTQYF. CDR3 sequence (DNA): TGTGCCAGCTTGGCGGCTAGCACAGATACGCAGTATTTT.

This sequence joins TRBV9 and TRBJ2-2; D is perhaps TRBD2 (7 bases). The germline V gene has CDR1 SGDLS and CDR2 YYNGEE. Trimming cost V 2 bases and J 3 bases, with 17 bases left between them. CDR3 length: 17 amino acids. As DNA, the CDR3 is TGTGCCAGCAGCGTCCGAAGAGGGGAGGGGGACACCGGGGAGCTGTTTTTT. Translation: CASSVRRGEGDTGELFF.

This clone has only one observation. The genes are TRBV6-5 and TRBJ2-5; D is perhaps TRBD1 (5 bases). Trimming took 2 bases from V and 0 from J, leaving 13 bases between them. In germline, CDR1 is MNHEY, CDR2 SVGAGI. The CDR3 extends over 16 amino acids. The CDR3 spells CASSYVGQGDQETQYF. The CDR3 nucleotides read TGTGCCAGCAGTTACGTGGGGCAAGGGGACCAAGAGACCCAGTACTTC.

This chain joins TRBV7-9 and TRBJ1-2, with TRBD1 identical over 7 bases. The germline V gene has CDR1 SEHNR and CDR2 FQNEAQ (reference sequence). With 11 bases clipped from V and 6 bases from J, the junction kept 18 bases outside the gene matches. The CDR3 contains 15 residues. The CDR3 sequence is CASTSAKDRIHGYTF. The CDR3 region has the DNA TGTGCCTCAACATCAGCCAAGGACAGGATCCATGGCTACACCTTC.

V and J are TRBV2 and TRBJ2-4, with D unclear. This CDR3 has 16 amino acids. The V end was cut by 2 bases, the J end by 0 bases, with 11 bases between. Germline V lookup: CDR1 SNHLY, CDR2 FYNNEI. The CDR3 DNA is TGTGCCAGCAGTGAAAGAACGGGTATAGCCAAAAACATTCAGTACTTC. Its translation is CASSERTGIAKNIQYF.